Listed here is a single TCR beta chain. This clone appeared a single time. The antigen this receptor binds is unknown. No base qualities exist here, and no much larger clone lies one base off it. At diagnosis, peripheral blood, uninvolved tumor-adjacent lung and tumor were collected and stored as a combination of fresh-frozen and FFPE material. For TCR repertoire profiling, blood samples were analyzed as peripheral blood mononuclear cells. The CDR3 sequence holds 14 residues, the cysteine and phenylalanine included. The kept DNA is CDR3 alone, 42 bases in frame from the first base. V is cut by 3 bases and J by 8 bases, and the space between the germline ends is 15 bases. Via the germline V gene (reference sequence), CDR1 is LNHDA and CDR2 SQIVND. This sample stems from a study of T cells in localized non-small cell lung cancer (dated by TCRdb to between 2020 and 2021). Regarding the complete study: The study examined T cell repertoires in a few hundred patients with early-stage NSCLC and compared tumors with uninvolved tumor-adjacent lungs. The cohort consisted of 236 treatment-naive NSCLC patients whose localized lung tumors had been resected. A mean age of approximately 66 years was recorded for the NSCLC patients, of whom more than 120 were male and 107 were female.

Overall results and qualifications from the work: Of the top 100 tumor clones, a median of approximately 60 were detected in paired uninvolved adjacent lung; roughly 26 were also among that lung's top 100. Because the study design was exploratory, TCR variables were selected using unadjusted p-values without false-discovery rate correction. Because multi-region tumor sequencing was not done, intratumor heterogeneity could not be ruled out. Higher T cell density in blood was associated with longer overall survival, whereas higher clonality in adjacent lung was associated with shorter survival. The highest T cell clonality was observed in uninvolved tumor-adjacent lung, where clonality exceeded that of tumor, suggesting that antigenic responses were more focused in uninvolved tumor-adjacent lung.

TCR beta CDR3 regions were sequenced from DNA using the immunoSEQ Assay. The paper's processing steps were these. To compute T cell density, TCR beta template counts were normalized to usable DNA, which was estimated by amplifying housekeeping genes. The preseqR package was used to estimate richness by extrapolating to 400,000 templates for PBMC samples and to 120,000 templates for tissue samples. Clonality was calculated as one minus Pielou's evenness. To identify tissue-enriched TCRs, differential abundance testing was run on productive amino-acid clonotypes with a minimum total count of 5 and an alpha of 0.1. The Jaccard Index and the Morisita Overlap Index were used to measure repertoire overlap between compartments. GLIPH grouped TCR beta CDR3s together with public tetramer-defined viral CDR3s, and a viral motif had to include at least three viral sequences and also show V-gene enrichment. Sourced from immuneACCESS, this table was stored by TCRdb with only in-frame sequences that have V and J called. A share of the clones is absent; for the studies checked, an unresolved V gene accounts for under half, and the remainder has no known explanation. V and J calls plus clone size are reproduced from that table; the DNA served to infer D and trimming. The sample records 86,000 or so clones, about four fifths of which are singletons. The ten largest make up over 2.5% of the sample.

This receptor was identified in a man aged 35 to 70 with stage I lung adenocarcinoma. The chain is made from TRBV19 and TRBJ2-3; a weak D assignment points to TRBD2 (7 bases agree). The sequencing used peripheral blood, collected before any cancer treatment. The DNA sequence is TGTGCCAGTAGTATCCCTGAAAGGGGGGGTACGCAGTATTTT. The resulting protein is CASSIPERGGTQYF.